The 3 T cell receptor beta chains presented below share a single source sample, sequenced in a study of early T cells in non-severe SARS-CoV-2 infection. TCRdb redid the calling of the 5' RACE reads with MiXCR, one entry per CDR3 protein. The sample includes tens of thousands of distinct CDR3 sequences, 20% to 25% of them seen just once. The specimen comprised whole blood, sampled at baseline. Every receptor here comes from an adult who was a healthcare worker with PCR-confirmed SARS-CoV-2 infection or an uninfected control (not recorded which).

CDR3 DNA: TGTGCCAGCAGTCTACCGGGTGAAGCTTTCTTT. It is translated as CASSLPGEAFF. V is TRBV28 and J is TRBJ1-1; D unclear. The CDR3 loop spans 11 amino acids. The V gene lost 5 bases and the J gene lost 7 bases, with 8 bases spanning the gap. Germline V CDR1 and CDR2: MDHEN, SYDVKM.

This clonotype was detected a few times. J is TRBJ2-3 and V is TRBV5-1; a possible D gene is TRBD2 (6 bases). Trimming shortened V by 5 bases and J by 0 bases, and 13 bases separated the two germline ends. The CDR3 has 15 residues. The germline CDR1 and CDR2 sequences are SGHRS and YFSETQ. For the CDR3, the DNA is TGCGCCAGCAGACCCGGCGGGGTTAGCACAGATACGCAGTATTTT. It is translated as CASRPGGVSTDTQYF.

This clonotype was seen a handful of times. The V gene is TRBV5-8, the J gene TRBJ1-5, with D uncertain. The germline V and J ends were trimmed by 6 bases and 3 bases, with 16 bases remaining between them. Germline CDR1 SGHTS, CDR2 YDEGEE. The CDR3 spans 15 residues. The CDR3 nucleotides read TGTGCCAGCAACCCACCCCAATTCGTCAATCAGCCCCAGCATTTT. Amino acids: CASNPPQFVNQPQHF.